This entry concerns a single TCR beta chain. CDR3 length: 13 residues. CDR1 and CDR2 (germline): SGHAT, FQNNGV. Between the trimmed V and J ends, which lost 3 bases and 8 bases, there was a span of 11 bases. These data originate in a study of T-cell memory formation after mild COVID-19. MiXCR was run by TCRdb on the 5' RACE reads, yielding one entry per CDR3 protein. The profile shows a few hundred thousand distinct CDR3 sequences, 28% of them singletons. The sequencing input was PBMCs or a T cell subset sorted from them (not recorded which). The clonotype was recovered from an adult woman who had mild COVID-19 (a few samples of this study predate the infection). Cell type and time point are not known. V usage is TRBV11-2 and J usage is TRBJ2-1; no reliable D call. As DNA, the CDR3 is TGTGCCAGCAGCTTTAGTGGGTTCGATGAGCAGTTCTTC. Translated, it gives CASSFSGFDEQFF.